The 9 T cell receptor beta chains given below trace back to one sample, sequenced in a study of Graves' ophthalmopathy and Graves' hyperthyroidism. For repertoire sequencing, the TCR beta CDR3 regions were amplified from RNA transcripts. Amplification began with first-round RT-PCR using HTBI primers, then second-round multiplex PCR was performed. TCRdb fed the multiplex PCR reads into MiXCR, producing one record per CDR3 protein. The sample shows about 660,000 distinct CDR3 sequences, about 38% of them seen only once. The sequencing sample was made of peripheral blood. The receptors were gathered from an adult man with Graves' ophthalmopathy.

This clonotype came up many times. The gene calls are TRBV7-9 and TRBJ1-2; a possible D gene is TRBD1 (6 bases). The CDR3 loop spans 13 amino acids. CDR1 and CDR2 from the germline V gene are SEHNR and FQNEAQ (reference sequence). The ends were cut back, 8 bases at V and 4 bases at J, with 14 bases in the middle. CDR3 nucleotide sequence: TGTGCCAGCTGGCCAGGGGAACCCTATGGCTACACCTTC. The encoded protein is CASWPGEPYGYTF. The complete variable domain, with remaining parts taken from reference TRBV7-9 and TRBJ1-2, reads DTGVSQNPRHKITKRGQNVTFRCDPISEHNRLYWYRQTLGQGPEFLTYFQNEAQLEKSRLLSDRFSAERPKGSFSTLEIQRTEQGDSAMYLCASWPGEPYGYTFGSGTRLTVV.

This clonotype was counted many times. The genes are TRBV9 and TRBJ1-1; 8 bases are a match to TRBD1. Germline-derived CDR1 and CDR2 are SGDLS and YYNGEE. Trimming took 3 bases from V and 3 from J; bases not matched to a gene: 13. This CDR3 region has 17 residues. Here the CDR3 DNA reads TGTGCCAGCAGCGGCCCCCGGACAGGGCATGTGGACACTGAAGCTTTCTTT. Translated: CASSGPRTGHVDTEAFF.

V and J are TRBV29-1 and TRBJ2-7; D is unclear. Germline lookup yields CDR1 SQVTM and CDR2 ANQGSEA. This CDR3 contains 13 residues. The CDR3 DNA sequence: TGCGGCATTGAAGATCCGAATACCTACGAGCAGTACTTC. Translating it yields CGIEDPNTYEQYF.

This clonotype was counted ten times or more. V and J are TRBV12-3 or TRBV12-4 and TRBJ1-2, with 7 bases lining up with TRBD1. With V trimmed by 6 bases and J by 3 bases, 7 bases remained unmatched. This CDR3 has 14 residues. Written as DNA, the CDR3 is TGTGCCAGCAGCCGGGACAGTCGGGACTATGGCTACACCTTC. This sequence encodes CASSRDSRDYGYTF.

This clonotype has only a few counts. The chain recombines TRBV5-1 with TRBJ1-1, with 8 bases identical to TRBD1. Germline V gives CDR1 SGHRS, CDR2 YFSETQ. The ends lost 4 bases at V and 0 bases at J; junction bases unmatched: 11. CDR3 length: 17 amino acids. Here the CDR3 DNA reads TGCGCCAGCAGCCGGACAGGGTTTGGGATGATGAACACTGAAGCTTTCTTT. As protein: CASSRTGFGMMNTEAFF.

Regarding this clonotype: A junction boundary mismatches the germline segment, possibly from a read error. The V and J genes are TRBV9 and TRBJ1-4; 8 nucleotides line up with TRBD1. CDR3 length: 15 amino acids. Germline lookup yields CDR1 SGDLS and CDR2 YYNGEE. The CDR3 is CASSSPGGYNEKLFF. The CDR3 bases are TGCGCCAGCAGCAGCCCAGGGGGCTATAATGAAAAACTGTTTTTT.

Of note for this clonotype: This sequence may be a read error, since a much larger clone differs from it by one base. The chain employs TRBV10-3 and TRBJ1-5, with 8 bases fitting TRBD1. There are 16 residues in the CDR3. The germline gives CDR1 ENHRY, CDR2 SYGVKD. The CDR3 DNA is TGTGCCATCACTGAGCTGGTGACAGGGGGCAATCAGCCCCAGCATTTT. Translating gives CAITELVTGGNQPQHF.

This clonotype was seen many times. V and J are TRBV5-8 and TRBJ2-5, with D unclear. Germline V gene sequence: CDR1 SGHTS, CDR2 YDEGEE. The CDR3 length is 15 residues. The V gene lost 4 bases and the J gene lost 6 bases, with 19 bases spanning the gap. CDR3 residues: CASSLTPGRGQTQYF. Here the CDR3 DNA reads TGTGCCAGCAGCCTGACTCCCGGGCGAGGACAGACCCAGTACTTC.

This clonotype has a handful of counts. V gene TRBV25-1 combines with J gene TRBJ1-2; possibly TRBD1 for D (5 bases). The length of the CDR3 is 13 residues. Trimming took off 6 bases at V and 8 bases at J, with 16 bases between the two ends. Germline CDR1 MGHDK, CDR2 SYGVNS. In nucleotides, the CDR3 is TGTGCCAGCAGAGATCGAGGGGTTGGGGGCTACACCTTC. Translated, it gives CASRDRGVGGYTF.